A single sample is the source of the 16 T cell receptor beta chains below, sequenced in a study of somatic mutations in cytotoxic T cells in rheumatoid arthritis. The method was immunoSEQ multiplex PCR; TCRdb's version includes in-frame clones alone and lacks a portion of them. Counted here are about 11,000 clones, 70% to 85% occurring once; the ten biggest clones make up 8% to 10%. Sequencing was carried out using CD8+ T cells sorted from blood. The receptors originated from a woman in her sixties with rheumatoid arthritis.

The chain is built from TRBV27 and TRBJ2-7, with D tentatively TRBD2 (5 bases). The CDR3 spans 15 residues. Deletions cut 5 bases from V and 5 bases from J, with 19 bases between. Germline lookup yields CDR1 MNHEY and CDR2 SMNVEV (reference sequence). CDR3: CASSPSFGVTDEQYF. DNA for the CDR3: TGTGCCAGCAGTCCCTCATTCGGGGTTACGGACGAGCAGTACTTC.

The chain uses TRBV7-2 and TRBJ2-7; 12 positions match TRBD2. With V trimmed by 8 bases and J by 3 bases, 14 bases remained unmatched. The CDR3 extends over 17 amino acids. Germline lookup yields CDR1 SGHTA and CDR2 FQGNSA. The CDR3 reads CASSRLAGETVGYEQYF. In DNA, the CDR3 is TGTGCCAGCTCTCGACTAGCGGGAGAGACAGTCGGCTACGAGCAGTACTTC. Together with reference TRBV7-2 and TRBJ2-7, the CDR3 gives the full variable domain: GAGVSQSPSNKVTEKGKDVELRCDPISGHTALYWYRQSLGQGLEFLIYFQGNSAPDKSGLPSDRFSAERTGGSVSTLTIQRTQQEDSAVYLCASSRLAGETVGYEQYFGPGTRLTVT.

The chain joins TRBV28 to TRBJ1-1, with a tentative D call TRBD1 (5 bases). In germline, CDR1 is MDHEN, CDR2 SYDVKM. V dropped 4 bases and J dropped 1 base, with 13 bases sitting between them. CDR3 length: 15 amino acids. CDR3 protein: CASSSDMGTNTEAFF. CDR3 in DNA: TGTGCCAGCAGTTCGGACATGGGTACGAACACTGAAGCTTTCTTT.

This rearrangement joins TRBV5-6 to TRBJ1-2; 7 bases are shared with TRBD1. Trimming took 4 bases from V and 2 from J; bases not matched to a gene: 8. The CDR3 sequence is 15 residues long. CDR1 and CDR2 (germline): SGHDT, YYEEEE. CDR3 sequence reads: CASSPDRVLNYGYTF. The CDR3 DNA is TGTGCCAGCAGCCCTGACAGGGTATTAAACTATGGCTACACCTTC.

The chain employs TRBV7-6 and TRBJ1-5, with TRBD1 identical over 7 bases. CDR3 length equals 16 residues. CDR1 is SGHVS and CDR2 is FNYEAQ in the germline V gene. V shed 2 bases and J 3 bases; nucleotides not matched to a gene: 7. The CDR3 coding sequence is TGTGCCAGCAGCTTACAGGCAGGGGGTTACAATCAGCCCCAGCATTTT. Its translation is CASSLQAGGYNQPQHF.

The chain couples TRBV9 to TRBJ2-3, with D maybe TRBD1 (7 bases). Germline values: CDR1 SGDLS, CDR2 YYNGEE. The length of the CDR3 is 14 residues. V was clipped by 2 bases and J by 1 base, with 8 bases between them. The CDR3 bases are TGTGCCAGCAGCGTCAGGGGGGGCACAGATACGCAGTATTTT. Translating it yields CASSVRGGTDTQYF.

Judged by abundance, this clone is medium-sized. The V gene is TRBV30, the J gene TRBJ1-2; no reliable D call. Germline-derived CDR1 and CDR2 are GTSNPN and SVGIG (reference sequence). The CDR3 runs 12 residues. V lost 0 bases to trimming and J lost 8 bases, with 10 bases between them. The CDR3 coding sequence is TGTGCCTGGAGTGTACAACATTGGGGCTACACCTTC. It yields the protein CAWSVQHWGYTF.

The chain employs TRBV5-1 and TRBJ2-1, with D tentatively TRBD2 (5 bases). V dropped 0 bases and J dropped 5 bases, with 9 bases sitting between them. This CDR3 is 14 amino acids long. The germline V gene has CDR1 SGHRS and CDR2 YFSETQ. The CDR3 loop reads CASSLGGLNNEQFF. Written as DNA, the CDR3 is TGCGCCAGCAGCTTGGGAGGACTGAACAATGAGCAGTTCTTC.

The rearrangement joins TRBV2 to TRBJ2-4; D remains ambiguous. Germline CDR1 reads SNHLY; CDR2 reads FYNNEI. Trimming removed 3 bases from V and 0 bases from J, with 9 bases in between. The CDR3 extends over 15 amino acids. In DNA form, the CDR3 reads TGTGCCAGCAGTGATGAGTTCCTAGCCAAAAACATTCAGTACTTC. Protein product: CASSDEFLAKNIQYF.

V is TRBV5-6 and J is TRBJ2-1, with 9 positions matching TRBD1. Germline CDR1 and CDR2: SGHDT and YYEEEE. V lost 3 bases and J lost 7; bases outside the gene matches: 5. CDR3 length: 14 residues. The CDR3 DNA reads TGTGCCAGCAGCTGGGGGACAGGGAGGAATGAGCAGTTCTTC. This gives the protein CASSWGTGRNEQFF.

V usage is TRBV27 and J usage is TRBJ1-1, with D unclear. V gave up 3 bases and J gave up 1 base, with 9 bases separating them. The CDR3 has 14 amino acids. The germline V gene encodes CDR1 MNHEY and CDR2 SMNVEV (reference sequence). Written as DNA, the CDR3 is TGTGCCAGCAGTTTGTATCCGGGGAACACTGAAGCTTTCTTT. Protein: CASSLYPGNTEAFF.

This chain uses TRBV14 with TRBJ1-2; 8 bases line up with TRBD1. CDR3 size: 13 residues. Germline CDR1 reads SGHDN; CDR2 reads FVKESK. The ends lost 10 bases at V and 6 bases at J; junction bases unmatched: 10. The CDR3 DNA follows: TGTGCCACTAGGGACAGGAGTTCTCATGGCTACACCTTC. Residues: CATRDRSSHGYTF.

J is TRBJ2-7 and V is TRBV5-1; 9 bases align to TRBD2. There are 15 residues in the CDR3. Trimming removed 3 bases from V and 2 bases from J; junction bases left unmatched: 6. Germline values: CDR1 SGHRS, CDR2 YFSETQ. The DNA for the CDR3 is TGCGCCAGCAGCTCCCGTAGCGGGAGCGCCTACGAGCAGTACTTC. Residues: CASSSRSGSAYEQYF.

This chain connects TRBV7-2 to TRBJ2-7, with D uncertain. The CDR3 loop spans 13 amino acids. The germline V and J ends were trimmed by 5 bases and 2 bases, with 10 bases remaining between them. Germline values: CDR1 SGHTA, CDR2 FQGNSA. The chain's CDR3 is CASSLDSPYEQYF. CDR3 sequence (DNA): TGTGCCAGCAGCCTCGACTCTCCCTACGAGCAGTACTTC.

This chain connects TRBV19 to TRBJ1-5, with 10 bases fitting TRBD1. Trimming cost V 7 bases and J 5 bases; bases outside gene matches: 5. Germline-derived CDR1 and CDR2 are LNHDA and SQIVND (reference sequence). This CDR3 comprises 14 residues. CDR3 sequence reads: CASTAGQGYQPQHF. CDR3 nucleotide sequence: TGTGCCAGTACCGCGGGACAGGGGTATCAGCCCCAGCATTTT.

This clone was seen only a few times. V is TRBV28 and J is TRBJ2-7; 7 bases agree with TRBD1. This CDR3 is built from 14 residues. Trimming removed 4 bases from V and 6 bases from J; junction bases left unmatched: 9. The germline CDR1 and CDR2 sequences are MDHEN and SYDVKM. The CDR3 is CASSSRQGIAEQYF. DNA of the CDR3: TGTGCCAGCAGTTCCCGACAGGGTATAGCCGAGCAGTACTTC.